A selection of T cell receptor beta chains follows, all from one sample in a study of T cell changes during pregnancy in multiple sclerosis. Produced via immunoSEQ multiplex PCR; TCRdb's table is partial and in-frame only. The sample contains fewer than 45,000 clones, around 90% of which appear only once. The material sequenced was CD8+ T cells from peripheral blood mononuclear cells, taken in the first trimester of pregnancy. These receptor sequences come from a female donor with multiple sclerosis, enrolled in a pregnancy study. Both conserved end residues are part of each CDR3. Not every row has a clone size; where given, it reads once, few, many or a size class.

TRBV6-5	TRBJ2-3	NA	CASSYSTGGPDTQYF
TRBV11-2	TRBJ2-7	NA	CASKPNRGGEQYF
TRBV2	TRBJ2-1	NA	CASRTSGVYNEQFF
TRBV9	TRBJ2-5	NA	CASSVVSLAGEQTQYF
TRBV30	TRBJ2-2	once	CAFDRVGTGELFF
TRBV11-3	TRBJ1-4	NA	CASSLTQGSEKLFF
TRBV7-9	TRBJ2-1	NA	CASSLERESNEQFF
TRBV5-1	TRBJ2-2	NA	CASRGGANTGELFF
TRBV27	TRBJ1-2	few	CASSLSRAGRTSNYGYTF
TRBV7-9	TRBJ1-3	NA	CASSSFGGTGGPSGNTIYF
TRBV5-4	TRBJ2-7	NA	CASSFGGTGPYEQYF
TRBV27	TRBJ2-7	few	CASSLGTSEQYF
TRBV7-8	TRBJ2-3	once	CASSTWPDTQYF
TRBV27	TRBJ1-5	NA	CASSSSGLKQPQHF
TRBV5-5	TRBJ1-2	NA	CASSFHGGGTYGYTF
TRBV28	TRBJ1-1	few	CASSPTGYTEAFF
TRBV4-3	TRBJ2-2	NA	CASREIGGELFF
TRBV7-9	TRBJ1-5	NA	CASSLDRTKGNQPQHF
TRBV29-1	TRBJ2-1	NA	CSVDDRGLRYEQFF
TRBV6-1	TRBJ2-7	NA	CASSRGDPGYEQYF
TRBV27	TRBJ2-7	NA	CASTSQNSYEQYF
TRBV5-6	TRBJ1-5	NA	CASSFGTVNQPQHF
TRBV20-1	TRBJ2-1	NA	CSETRLDEQFF
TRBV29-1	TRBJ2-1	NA	CSVMGASGNNEQFF
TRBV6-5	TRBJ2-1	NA	CASMGWREDNEQFF
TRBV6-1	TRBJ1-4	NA	CASSYESEKLFF
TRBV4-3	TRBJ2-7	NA	CASSTRGGQGMIEQYF
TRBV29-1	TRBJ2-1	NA	CSFGGVTYNEQFF
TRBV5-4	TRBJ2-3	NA	CASSQDYTSTDTQYF
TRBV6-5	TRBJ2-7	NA	CASSYDRSYEQYF
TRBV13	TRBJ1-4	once	CASSLGGKLFF
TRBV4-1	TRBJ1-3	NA	CASSQGDRASGNTIYF
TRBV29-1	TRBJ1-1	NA	CSGGGTMNTEAFF
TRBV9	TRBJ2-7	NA	CASSVGGSGTYEQYF
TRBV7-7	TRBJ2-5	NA	CASSLELAGWETQYF
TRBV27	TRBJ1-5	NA	CASSPTGLGQPQHF
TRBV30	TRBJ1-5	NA	CAWNSDYQPQHF
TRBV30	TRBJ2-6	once	CAFMAEAGANVLTF
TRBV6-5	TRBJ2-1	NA	CASTRGLRSDEQFF
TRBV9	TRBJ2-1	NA	CASSVGYIMERGAYNEQFF
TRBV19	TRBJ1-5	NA	CASSIGGQGYRPQHF
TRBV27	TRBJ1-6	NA	CASSLRQGSSYNSPLHF
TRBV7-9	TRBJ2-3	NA	CASSPERFAYTDTQYF
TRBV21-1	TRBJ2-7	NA	CASRASSGEQYF
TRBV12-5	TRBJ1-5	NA	CASGPSTTYSNQPQHF
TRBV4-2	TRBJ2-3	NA	CASSLLSGLAGDTDTQYF
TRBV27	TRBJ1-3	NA	CASSLVPPPDRRSGNTIYF
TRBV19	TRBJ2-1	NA	CAISDSYNEQFF
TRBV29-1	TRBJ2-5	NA	CSVEDHRVWDKPQETQYF
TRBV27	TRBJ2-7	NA	CASSLGTMTYEQYF
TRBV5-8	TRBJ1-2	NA	CASSAWFRFLNYGYTF
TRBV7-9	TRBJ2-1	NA	CGWASVYNEQFF
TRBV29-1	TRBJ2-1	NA	CSVDGTTSGVYNEQFF
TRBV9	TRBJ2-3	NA	CASSVASRTADTQYF
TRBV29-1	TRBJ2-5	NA	CSVEFSLGHRETQYF